These T cell receptor beta chains were read from a single sample in a study of cytomegalovirus exposure and HLA in healthy donors. Profiled with immunoSEQ multiplex PCR; TCRdb holds only in-frame clones, not every one. The data hold 180,000 or so clones, with over 60% observed a single time. Sequenced material: PBMCs. Receptor source: a man aged 18 to 29 in good health and CMV-seronegative. Each CDR3 is given with its conserved first and last residue. Each record gives: J gene, D gene, V gene, clone size, CDR3 protein, CDR3 DNA. A D gene is named only where the DNA matches it firmly. Only part of the rows carry a size: once, few, many, or a class if the clone is expanded.

j_call: TRBJ2-2
d_call: -
v_call: TRBV2
clone_size: few
cdr3_aa: CASKIFSDNTGELFF
cdr3_nt: TGTGCCAGCAAGATTTTTTCAGATAACACCGGGGAGCTGTTTTTT

j_call: TRBJ1-4
d_call: -
v_call: TRBV7-9
clone_size: -
cdr3_aa: CASSSSGSTNEKLFF
cdr3_nt: TGTGCCAGCAGCTCGTCGGGTAGCACTAATGAAAAACTGTTTTTT

j_call: TRBJ2-1
d_call: TRBD2
v_call: TRBV27
clone_size: few
cdr3_aa: CASSSSGLVDEQFF
cdr3_nt: TGTGCCAGCAGTTCGTCGGGACTAGTCGATGAGCAGTTCTTC

j_call: TRBJ1-1
d_call: -
v_call: TRBV13
clone_size: -
cdr3_aa: CASSFKNTEAFF
cdr3_nt: TGTGCCAGCAGCTTTAAAAACACTGAAGCTTTCTTT

j_call: TRBJ1-5
d_call: -
v_call: TRBV28
clone_size: -
cdr3_aa: CASSLREQGNQPQHF
cdr3_nt: TGTGCCAGCAGTTTACGAGAGCAGGGGAATCAGCCCCAGCATTTT

j_call: TRBJ1-1
d_call: -
v_call: TRBV29-1
clone_size: -
cdr3_aa: CSVRSRGGSEAFF
cdr3_nt: TGCAGCGTTCGGTCCAGGGGAGGGTCTGAAGCTTTCTTT

j_call: TRBJ2-5
d_call: TRBD2
v_call: TRBV6-1
clone_size: once
cdr3_aa: CASSARVPGLGVGEQYF
cdr3_nt: TGTGCCAGCAGTGCCAGAGTTCCGGGACTAGGGGTGGGGGAGCAGTACTTC

j_call: TRBJ2-5
d_call: -
v_call: TRBV6-1
clone_size: few
cdr3_aa: CASGRETQYF
cdr3_nt: TGTGCCAGCGGGAGAGAGACCCAGTACTTC

j_call: TRBJ1-6
d_call: TRBD1
v_call: TRBV15
clone_size: -
cdr3_aa: CATSRVDRGLDNSPLHF
cdr3_nt: TGTGCCACCAGCAGAGTAGACAGGGGATTAGATAATTCACCCCTCCACTTT

j_call: TRBJ1-2
d_call: -
v_call: TRBV6-5
clone_size: -
cdr3_aa: CASSPRGGATGYTF
cdr3_nt: TGTGCCAGCAGCCCCCGCGGGGGGGCAACTGGCTACACCTTC

j_call: TRBJ2-5
d_call: -
v_call: TRBV28
clone_size: few
cdr3_aa: CASSCQGQETQYF
cdr3_nt: TGTGCCAGCAGTTGCCAGGGCCAAGAGACCCAGTACTTC

j_call: TRBJ1-1
d_call: -
v_call: TRBV7-3
clone_size: -
cdr3_aa: CASSPGGVANTEAFF
cdr3_nt: TGTGCCAGCAGCCCCGGGGGGGTGGCGAACACTGAAGCTTTCTTT

j_call: TRBJ1-5
d_call: -
v_call: TRBV2
clone_size: -
cdr3_aa: CASRAQGNSNQPQHF
cdr3_nt: TGTGCCAGCAGGGCCCAGGGAAACAGCAATCAGCCCCAGCATTTT

j_call: TRBJ1-2
d_call: TRBD1
v_call: TRBV6-1
clone_size: -
cdr3_aa: CASSPGTVDYGYTF
cdr3_nt: TGTGCCAGCAGCCCCGGGACAGTTGACTATGGCTACACCTTC

j_call: TRBJ1-1
d_call: -
v_call: TRBV2
clone_size: once
cdr3_aa: CASSDPGLGTEAFF
cdr3_nt: TGTGCCAGCAGTGATCCAGGTCTTGGCACTGAAGCTTTCTTT

j_call: TRBJ1-1
d_call: -
v_call: TRBV28
clone_size: -
cdr3_aa: CASSLFQGRSDTEAFF
cdr3_nt: TGTGCCAGCAGTTTATTTCAGGGAAGGTCAGACACTGAAGCTTTCTTT

j_call: TRBJ1-4
d_call: -
v_call: TRBV11-2
clone_size: -
cdr3_aa: CASSQNEKLFF
cdr3_nt: TGTGCCAGCAGCCAGAATGAAAAACTGTTTTTT

j_call: TRBJ2-7
d_call: TRBD1
v_call: TRBV9
clone_size: -
cdr3_aa: CASSTTGTGFYEQYF
cdr3_nt: TGTGCCAGCAGCACGACCGGGACAGGGTTCTACGAGCAGTACTTC

j_call: TRBJ2-3
d_call: -
v_call: TRBV5-1
clone_size: -
cdr3_aa: CASSREDTQYF
cdr3_nt: TGCGCCAGCAGCCGGGAGGATACGCAGTATTTT

j_call: TRBJ1-4
d_call: -
v_call: TRBV5-4
clone_size: -
cdr3_aa: CASTEAGNEKLFF
cdr3_nt: TGTGCCAGCACCGAGGCCGGTAATGAAAAACTGTTTTTT

j_call: TRBJ1-2
d_call: -
v_call: TRBV5-4
clone_size: -
cdr3_aa: CASRRDEVGYTF
cdr3_nt: TGTGCCAGCAGACGAGACGAGGTCGGCTACACCTTC

j_call: TRBJ2-7
d_call: -
v_call: TRBV30
clone_size: -
cdr3_aa: CAWSVRGSGSYEQYF
cdr3_nt: TGTGCCTGGAGTGTACGAGGTAGCGGCTCCTACGAGCAGTACTTC

j_call: TRBJ1-4
d_call: -
v_call: TRBV7-8
clone_size: once
cdr3_aa: CASSQGPLNQEKLFF
cdr3_nt: TGTGCCAGCAGCCAGGGGCCCCTGAATCAGGAAAAACTGTTTTTT

j_call: TRBJ2-7
d_call: -
v_call: TRBV7-8
clone_size: -
cdr3_aa: CASSSPYREPSSYEQYF
cdr3_nt: TGTGCCAGCAGCTCACCGTACCGGGAACCGAGCTCCTACGAGCAGTACTTC

j_call: TRBJ1-6
d_call: TRBD1
v_call: TRBV28
clone_size: -
cdr3_aa: CASSTGETPLHF
cdr3_nt: TGTGCCAGCAGTACAGGGGAGACACCCCTCCACTTT

j_call: TRBJ1-1
d_call: -
v_call: TRBV19
clone_size: -
cdr3_aa: CASSPAGLSTEAFF
cdr3_nt: TGTGCCAGTAGTCCCGCGGGGCTTTCCACTGAAGCTTTCTTT

j_call: TRBJ2-2
d_call: -
v_call: TRBV21-1
clone_size: -
cdr3_aa: CARTTTLTGELFF
cdr3_nt: TGTGCCAGAACTACCACGCTCACCGGGGAGCTGTTTTTT

j_call: TRBJ1-1
d_call: -
v_call: TRBV5-6
clone_size: once
cdr3_aa: CASSLGVSGGRAFF
cdr3_nt: TGTGCCAGCAGCTTGGGGGTTTCTGGCGGTAGGGCTTTCTTT

j_call: TRBJ2-3
d_call: -
v_call: TRBV14
clone_size: few
cdr3_aa: CASSQEFPGHPTDTQYF
cdr3_nt: TGTGCCAGCAGCCAAGAGTTTCCAGGGCACCCCACAGATACGCAGTATTTT

j_call: TRBJ2-7
d_call: TRBD1
v_call: TRBV19
clone_size: -
cdr3_aa: CASSTGQPYEQYF
cdr3_nt: TGTGCCAGTAGTACGGGACAGCCCTACGAGCAGTACTTC

j_call: TRBJ2-3
d_call: TRBD1
v_call: TRBV4-2
clone_size: -
cdr3_aa: CASSQGGQGTDTQYF
cdr3_nt: TGTGCCAGCAGCCAAGGAGGACAGGGCACAGATACGCAGTATTTT